This TCR beta chain was sequenced during a study of Ad26.COV2.S vaccination and SARS-CoV-2 variants. TCRdb keeps only in-frame clones here, not all; method: immunoSEQ multiplex PCR. The repertoire has about 420,000 clones, roughly 88% of them found once; the top ten carry roughly 4%. Described treatment: 19 received Ad26.COV2.S at low or high dose, single or two shots; 5 received placebo; per-sample allocation not given. At day 63 after the first vaccine or placebo injection, samples were drawn. Germline CDR1 reads ENHRY; CDR2 reads SYGVKD. Deletions cut 2 bases from V and 10 bases from J, with 32 bases between. This CDR3 has 19 amino acids.

The clonotype was recovered from a person between 18 and 65 years old who received the Ad26.COV2.S COVID-19 vaccine or a placebo. This chain joins TRBV10-3 and TRBJ1-1; D possibly corresponds to TRBD1 (6 bases). Here the sequenced sample was peripheral blood, taken in a trial of Ad26.COV2.S vaccine versus placebo. CDR3: CAISETRLQGTHLPGIAFF. The CDR3 nucleotides read TGTGCCATCAGTGAGACGCGACTACAGGGCACGCATCTCCCTGGGATAGCTTTCTTT.